The sample holds a few counts of the clone carrying this T cell receptor beta chain. Molecular barcoded adaptors covering alpha/delta and beta/gamma chains were used on approximately 400 ng RNA. TCRdb re-called the reads with MiXCR, one entry per CDR3 protein. The table lists around 31,000 distinct CDR3 sequences, 15% to 20% of them singletons. This sample is part of a study of read filtering for tumor transcriptome and immune sequencing. This receptor was taken from a donor aged 40 or over with multiple myeloma. Sample: a population of CD138-negative cells sorted from bone marrow.

The CDR3 region is CASSYATTPNYGYTF. Here the CDR3 DNA reads TGTGCCAGCAGCTACGCCACAACCCCTAACTATGGCTACACCTTC. The V gene is TRBV7-9, the J gene TRBJ1-2; the D is unclear. Germline CDR1 and CDR2: SEHNR and FQNEAQ (reference sequence). Trimming left V 4 bases short and J 0 bases short, with 12 bases between. This CDR3 has 15 residues.